The rows below give T cell receptor beta chains drawn from one sample of a study of blood T cell repertoires in COVID-19. The data were produced by immunoSEQ multiplex PCR, yet TCRdb's version contains in-frame clones alone and is incomplete. The sample holds approximately 62,000 clones; 76% are singletons and the top ten take 6% to 7%. The sample was peripheral blood. The source is a woman aged 50 to 60 with active or convalescent COVID-19. Each CDR3 is given with its conserved first and last residue. Fields, in order: J gene, clone size, D gene, V gene, CDR3 DNA, CDR3 protein. D genes are given only for firm matches. Size tells how often a clone was seen (once, few, many) or the class of an expanded clone, and some rows leave it out.

j_call: TRBJ2-3; clone_size: .; d_call: TRBD2; v_call: TRBV7-2; cdr3_nt: TGTGCCAGCCATCTTACTAGCGGGTCTAGCACAGATACGCAGTATTTT; cdr3_aa: CASHLTSGSSTDTQYF
j_call: TRBJ1-1; clone_size: .; d_call: .; v_call: TRBV6-5; cdr3_nt: TGTGCCAGCAGTTACTCTACAGGGTTGGAAGCTTTCTTT; cdr3_aa: CASSYSTGLEAFF
j_call: TRBJ2-1; clone_size: few; d_call: .; v_call: TRBV29-1; cdr3_nt: TGCAGCGTTGAAGTGTTTGGGAGTGACCGGCGGTTCTTC; cdr3_aa: CSVEVFGSDRRFF
j_call: TRBJ1-4; clone_size: .; d_call: TRBD1; v_call: TRBV3-1/TRBV3-2; cdr3_nt: TGTGCCAGCAGCCTTCGGACAGGGGACAGGGAAAAACTGTTTTTT; cdr3_aa: CASSLRTGDREKLFF
j_call: TRBJ2-1; clone_size: few; d_call: .; v_call: TRBV6-5; cdr3_nt: TGTGCCAGCAGCTACGGAGTTTACAATGAGCAGTTCTTC; cdr3_aa: CASSYGVYNEQFF
j_call: TRBJ1-2; clone_size: .; d_call: .; v_call: TRBV11-2; cdr3_nt: TGTGCCAGCAGCCCAGGGTCGTGGGTTGGCTACACCTTC; cdr3_aa: CASSPGSWVGYTF
j_call: TRBJ2-5; clone_size: .; d_call: .; v_call: TRBV3-1/TRBV3-2; cdr3_nt: TGTGCCAGCAGCCAAGATTTAGTCCAAGAGACCCAGTACTTC; cdr3_aa: CASSQDLVQETQYF
j_call: TRBJ1-2; clone_size: .; d_call: TRBD1; v_call: TRBV6-6; cdr3_nt: TGTGCCAGCAGACCGGGACAGGGTAACTATGGCTACACCTTC; cdr3_aa: CASRPGQGNYGYTF
j_call: TRBJ2-1; clone_size: .; d_call: TRBD2; v_call: TRBV24-1; cdr3_nt: TGTGCCACCAGTGCCCCTTTTGGCGGGAGCTACAATGAGCAGTTCTTC; cdr3_aa: CATSAPFGGSYNEQFF
j_call: TRBJ1-2; clone_size: few; d_call: .; v_call: TRBV30; cdr3_nt: TGTGCCTGGGCTTCGGAGACTGAATATGGCTACACCTTC; cdr3_aa: CAWASETEYGYTF
j_call: TRBJ1-4; clone_size: .; d_call: TRBD1; v_call: TRBV6-2/TRBV6-3; cdr3_nt: TGTGCCAGCAGTGGGACAGCCCTGCCTAATGAAAAACTGTTTTTT; cdr3_aa: CASSGTALPNEKLFF
j_call: TRBJ1-2; clone_size: few; d_call: .; v_call: TRBV19; cdr3_nt: TGTGCCAGTAGTATGGCCGTAAACTATGGCTACACCTTC; cdr3_aa: CASSMAVNYGYTF
j_call: TRBJ2-7; clone_size: .; d_call: TRBD2; v_call: TRBV6-1; cdr3_nt: TGTGCCAGCAGTGAAGTCGGGGGGAGGGGGTACTTC; cdr3_aa: CASSEVGGRGYF
j_call: TRBJ2-1; clone_size: .; d_call: TRBD1; v_call: TRBV5-4; cdr3_nt: TGTGCCAGCAGCCTCTCAGGGGGCGGCGAGCAGTTCTTC; cdr3_aa: CASSLSGGGEQFF
j_call: TRBJ2-1; clone_size: .; d_call: TRBD2; v_call: TRBV7-8; cdr3_nt: TGTGCCAGCAGAAAACTAGCGGGAACGAACAATGAGCAGTTCTTC; cdr3_aa: CASRKLAGTNNEQFF
j_call: TRBJ2-5; clone_size: .; d_call: .; v_call: TRBV7-2; cdr3_nt: TGTGCCAGCAGCTTAGGGCCGCAAGAGACCCAGTACTTC; cdr3_aa: CASSLGPQETQYF
j_call: TRBJ2-5; clone_size: few; d_call: .; v_call: TRBV7-9; cdr3_nt: TGTGCCAGCAGACGGAATTTCGGGGGATCGGAAGAGACCCAGTACTTC; cdr3_aa: CASRRNFGGSEETQYF
j_call: TRBJ2-1; clone_size: .; d_call: .; v_call: TRBV4-3; cdr3_nt: TGCGCCAGCAGCCAGGCGGGACCCTACAATGAGCAGTTCTTC; cdr3_aa: CASSQAGPYNEQFF
j_call: TRBJ2-1; clone_size: .; d_call: TRBD2; v_call: TRBV29-1; cdr3_nt: TGCAGCGTACCGGGTAGCGGGAGTACCAATGAGCAGTTCTTC; cdr3_aa: CSVPGSGSTNEQFF
j_call: TRBJ1-1; clone_size: .; d_call: .; v_call: TRBV23-1; cdr3_nt: TGCGCCGGGCACAGGGATTTCTTAGGTAGCACTGAAGCTTTCTTT; cdr3_aa: CAGHRDFLGSTEAFF
j_call: TRBJ1-1; clone_size: .; d_call: .; v_call: TRBV21-1; cdr3_nt: TGTGCCAGCACCCACCCTTTTGAGACTCAGGGGAAGAACACTGAAGCTTTCTTT; cdr3_aa: CASTHPFETQGKNTEAFF
j_call: TRBJ2-3; clone_size: .; d_call: .; v_call: TRBV15; cdr3_nt: TGTGCCACCAGCGAGGGACTCAGTAGGGGCACAGATACGCAGTATTTT; cdr3_aa: CATSEGLSRGTDTQYF
j_call: TRBJ1-1; clone_size: .; d_call: TRBD1; v_call: TRBV5-4; cdr3_nt: TGTGCCAGCAGCTGGGGACAGATTATGAACACTGAAGCTTTCTTT; cdr3_aa: CASSWGQIMNTEAFF
j_call: TRBJ1-2; clone_size: few; d_call: .; v_call: TRBV3-1/TRBV3-2; cdr3_nt: TGTGCCAGCAGCAGGGGTCTGGATGGCTACACCTTC; cdr3_aa: CASSRGLDGYTF
j_call: TRBJ1-3; clone_size: .; d_call: .; v_call: TRBV11-2; cdr3_nt: TGTGCCAGCAGCCACAGACGAGGGAACACCATATATTTT; cdr3_aa: CASSHRRGNTIYF
j_call: TRBJ2-7; clone_size: .; d_call: .; v_call: TRBV7-8; cdr3_nt: TGTGCCAGCAGCGTAATTCGGGGCTACGAGCAGTACTTC; cdr3_aa: CASSVIRGYEQYF
j_call: TRBJ1-1; clone_size: .; d_call: .; v_call: TRBV2; cdr3_nt: TGTGCCAGCAGCTCCTCATCCGGGAAACACACTGAAGCTTTCTTT; cdr3_aa: CASSSSSGKHTEAFF
j_call: TRBJ1-2; clone_size: .; d_call: .; v_call: TRBV2; cdr3_nt: TGTGCCAGCAGGCGGGGGCGGGCTAACTATGGCTACACCTTC; cdr3_aa: CASRRGRANYGYTF
j_call: TRBJ2-7; clone_size: .; d_call: .; v_call: TRBV7-2; cdr3_nt: TGTGCCAGCAGCTTAGCCAGGAATCCCGAGCAGTACTTC; cdr3_aa: CASSLARNPEQYF
j_call: TRBJ2-2; clone_size: .; d_call: TRBD2; v_call: TRBV28; cdr3_nt: TGTGCCAGCAGTGCCACCGGGCTAGCGGGAGCCGGGGAGCTGTTTTTT; cdr3_aa: CASSATGLAGAGELFF
j_call: TRBJ1-2; clone_size: few; d_call: TRBD1; v_call: TRBV19; cdr3_nt: TGTGCCAGTAGCCGATTTGATGGGACAGACAGGGCCAATGGCTACACCTTC; cdr3_aa: CASSRFDGTDRANGYTF
j_call: TRBJ1-2; clone_size: .; d_call: TRBD1; v_call: TRBV4-3; cdr3_nt: TGCGCCAGCAGCCGTGCCGGGACAGGCTATGGCTACACCTTC; cdr3_aa: CASSRAGTGYGYTF
j_call: TRBJ2-3; clone_size: .; d_call: .; v_call: TRBV24-1; cdr3_nt: TGTGCCACCAGTGATTGGGGCGCGGAAGATACGCAGTATTTT; cdr3_aa: CATSDWGAEDTQYF
j_call: TRBJ2-2; clone_size: .; d_call: .; v_call: TRBV30; cdr3_nt: TGTGCCTGGAGTGTGGGAGGAACCGGGGAGCTGTTTTTT; cdr3_aa: CAWSVGGTGELFF
j_call: TRBJ2-3; clone_size: .; d_call: TRBD2; v_call: TRBV29-1; cdr3_nt: TGCAGCGCCTCCCCGACTAGCGGGCCCACAGATACGCAGTATTTT; cdr3_aa: CSASPTSGPTDTQYF
j_call: TRBJ2-7; clone_size: .; d_call: .; v_call: TRBV10-3; cdr3_nt: TGTGCCATCCGGGTTTCCCTAGGCTACGAGCAGTACTTC; cdr3_aa: CAIRVSLGYEQYF
j_call: TRBJ2-3; clone_size: .; d_call: TRBD2; v_call: TRBV10-3; cdr3_nt: TGTGCCATCAGTGAGTTAGCGGGAGTGGGGACAGATACGCAGTATTTT; cdr3_aa: CAISELAGVGTDTQYF
j_call: TRBJ2-2; clone_size: .; d_call: .; v_call: TRBV7-2; cdr3_nt: TGTGCCAGCAGCGCGGCGGTGTCGGGAGGGGAGCTGTTTTTT; cdr3_aa: CASSAAVSGGELFF
j_call: TRBJ1-6; clone_size: .; d_call: .; v_call: TRBV30; cdr3_nt: TGTGCCTGGGACCAAACAGCAAGCTCCTATAATTCACCCCTCCACTTT; cdr3_aa: CAWDQTASSYNSPLHF
j_call: TRBJ1-1; clone_size: .; d_call: .; v_call: TRBV5-6; cdr3_nt: TGTGCCAGCAGCTTGACTGGGAGTACTGAAGCTTTCTTT; cdr3_aa: CASSLTGSTEAFF
j_call: TRBJ2-5; clone_size: .; d_call: .; v_call: TRBV9; cdr3_nt: TGTGCCAGCAGCGTAGTAGGAGTTTCTCAAGAGACCCAGTACTTC; cdr3_aa: CASSVVGVSQETQYF
j_call: TRBJ1-6; clone_size: once; d_call: TRBD1; v_call: TRBV28; cdr3_nt: TGTGCCAGCAGAATTAGGGGACAGAGCAATTCACCCCTCCACTTT; cdr3_aa: CASRIRGQSNSPLHF
j_call: TRBJ1-2; clone_size: .; d_call: .; v_call: TRBV28; cdr3_nt: TGTGCCAGCAGGAACAGGGAGGGCCGGTATGGCTACACCTTC; cdr3_aa: CASRNREGRYGYTF
j_call: TRBJ1-3; clone_size: .; d_call: TRBD1; v_call: TRBV24-1; cdr3_nt: TGTGCCACCAGTGACCCAACAGGGGCTGGAAACACCATATATTTT; cdr3_aa: CATSDPTGAGNTIYF
j_call: TRBJ1-1; clone_size: .; d_call: .; v_call: TRBV18; cdr3_nt: TGTGCCAGCTCACCTGTACAGATTAACACTGAAGCTTTCTTT; cdr3_aa: CASSPVQINTEAFF
j_call: TRBJ1-4; clone_size: few; d_call: .; v_call: TRBV4-2; cdr3_nt: TGTGCCAGCAGCCGAGACCAGGGTACAACTAATGAAAAACTGTTTTTT; cdr3_aa: CASSRDQGTTNEKLFF
j_call: TRBJ1-2; clone_size: .; d_call: TRBD1; v_call: TRBV7-9; cdr3_nt: TGTGCCAGCAGCCGGACAGGATTCTATGGCTACACCTTC; cdr3_aa: CASSRTGFYGYTF
j_call: TRBJ2-2; clone_size: .; d_call: TRBD2; v_call: TRBV7-6; cdr3_nt: TGTGCCAGCAGCTCGGGACTAGCGAAACGCACCGGGGAGCTGTTTTTT; cdr3_aa: CASSSGLAKRTGELFF
j_call: TRBJ1-5; clone_size: many; d_call: TRBD1; v_call: TRBV27; cdr3_nt: TGTGCCAGCAGCGACAGGGATAGCAATCAGCCCCAGCATTTT; cdr3_aa: CASSDRDSNQPQHF
j_call: TRBJ2-7; clone_size: once; d_call: .; v_call: TRBV7-8; cdr3_nt: TGTGCCAGCAAAACACGGGTCGGGAACGAGCAGTACTTC; cdr3_aa: CASKTRVGNEQYF
j_call: TRBJ2-7; clone_size: few; d_call: TRBD2; v_call: TRBV6-5; cdr3_nt: TGTGCCAGCAGTTACCCCCTTGGCGGGAGGCAGTACTTC; cdr3_aa: CASSYPLGGRQYF
j_call: TRBJ1-1; clone_size: .; d_call: .; v_call: TRBV4-2; cdr3_nt: TGTGCCAGCAGCCAAGGGCCCTCCGGGGGGGCGTACACTGAAGCTTTCTTT; cdr3_aa: CASSQGPSGGAYTEAFF
j_call: TRBJ2-3; clone_size: .; d_call: .; v_call: TRBV27; cdr3_nt: TGTGCCAGCAGGAGGTTAAGCACAGATACGCAGTATTTT; cdr3_aa: CASRRLSTDTQYF
j_call: TRBJ2-7; clone_size: .; d_call: TRBD2; v_call: TRBV5-1; cdr3_nt: TGCGCCAGCAGCTTGGATAGCGGGAGTGGGTACGAGCAGTACTTC; cdr3_aa: CASSLDSGSGYEQYF